The 22 T cell receptor beta chains presented below share a single source sample, sequenced in a study of T cells in women clearing cervical HPV infection. TCRdb's copy holds only in-frame clones and misses some; the assay was immunoSEQ multiplex PCR. The sample spans around 31,000 clones; the ten largest clones claim 7.5% to 10%. Sequenced input: blood buffy coat. These receptors all stem from a woman between 18 and 70 years old with a cervical HPV16 infection that either progressed to CIN3+ or cleared (not recorded which).

A note on this clone: The CDR3 end falls 3 residues outside the read, so it is completed with the germline J gene. This rearrangement joins TRBV27 to TRBJ2-2, with D maybe TRBD1 (6 bases). The CDR3 extends over 16 amino acids. The V end was cut by 6 bases, the J end by 1 base, with 15 bases between. Germline V gene lookup returns CDR1 MNHEY and CDR2 SMNVEV (reference sequence). The part of the CDR3 DNA that was read is TGTGCCAGCAGCCCACAGGGATCTGGGAACACCGGGGAG. This encodes CASSPQGSGNTGE. The CDR3 reads in full as CASSPQGSGNTGELFF.

Comment on this clone: From the germline J gene comes the end of the CDR3, since the read stops 3 residues before it. The V call is TRBV5-1, the J call TRBJ2-3; TRBD1 matches at 7 bases. CDR3 length: 16 amino acids. Germline values: CDR1 SGHRS, CDR2 YFSETQ. V dropped 4 bases and J dropped 0; count of bases not matched to a gene: 8. CDR3 region: CASSLGDSWSTDTQYF. The sequenced part of the CDR3 DNA is TGCGCCAGCAGCCTGGGGGACAGCTGGAGCACAGATACG.

With regard to this clone: Read coverage stops 3 residues before the CDR3 terminus; the germline J gene supplies the remainder. The chain uses TRBV19 and TRBJ1-4; the D is unclear. The CDR3 contains 14 residues. Germline CDR1 reads LNHDA; CDR2 reads SQIVND (reference sequence). CDR3 DNA, as far as it was read: TGTGCCAGTACCCCCGGACGGACTAATTCACCA. It specifies CASTPGRTNSP. The CDR3 reads in full as CASTPGRTNSPLFF. Full variable domain (remainder filled in from reference TRBV19 and TRBJ1-4): DGGITQSPKYLFRKEGQNVTLSCEQNLNHDAMYWYRQDPGQGLRLIYYSQIVNDFQKGDIAEGYSVSREKKESFPLTVTSAQKNPTAFYLCASTPGRTNSPLFFGSGTQLSVL.

Turning to this clone: The CDR3 extends 3 residues past the end of the read, so its final part is completed from the germline J gene. This chain links TRBV2 with TRBJ1-1; D is unclear. Germline V gene data show CDR1 as SNHLY and CDR2 as FYNNEI. This CDR3 is built from 15 residues. Between the trimmed V and J ends, which lost 2 bases and 2 bases, there was a span of 12 bases. CDR3 sequence reads: CASSERFNRNTEAFF. The DNA read from the CDR3 is TGTGCCAGCAGTGAAAGGTTTAACAGAAACACTGAA.

The sequenced CDR3 bases are TGTGCCAGCAGTGTCTACAGGGTACAAGATACG. This sequence encodes CASSVYRVQDT. The full CDR3 sequence reads CASSVYRVQDTQYF. The chain joins TRBV6-1 to TRBJ2-3; tentatively, D is TRBD1 (6 bases). The CDR3 is cut off 3 residues early in the read; its end comes from the germline J gene. The CDR3 consists of 14 residues. Between the trimmed V and J ends, which lost 4 bases and 5 bases, there was a span of 13 bases. CDR1 and CDR2 from the germline V gene are MNHNS and SASEGT.

Concerning this clone: The read stops 3 residues short of the end of the CDR3; the missing end is completed from the germline J gene. J is TRBJ2-3 and V is TRBV4-1; the D is unclear. The CDR3 runs to 14 residues. From germline, CDR1 is MGHRA and CDR2 YSYEKL. Partial CDR3 DNA: TGCGCCAGCAGCCAAGCGATTAGGGTGGAGACG. Protein sequence: CASSQAIRVET. The whole CDR3 reads CASSQAIRVETQYF.

Concerning this clone itself: The CDR3 extends 3 residues past the end of the read, so its final part is completed from the germline J gene. The rearrangement links TRBV6-2 or TRBV6-3 to TRBJ1-2; 8 positions match TRBD1. There are 17 residues in the CDR3. V was clipped by 1 base and J by 2 bases; unmatched bases: 9. Germline V gene data show CDR1 as MNHEY and CDR2 as SVGEGT. The sequenced CDR3 bases are TGTGCCAGCAGTTACTTACCGGGACAGGATTTAAACTATGGC. This sequence encodes CASSYLPGQDLNYG. The full CDR3 sequence reads CASSYLPGQDLNYGYTF.

With respect to this clone: The sequenced fragment ends 3 residues before the CDR3 boundary, so the rest is inferred from the germline J gene. The J gene is TRBJ1-5, the V gene TRBV19; no reliable D call. The V and J ends lost 5 bases and 3 bases respectively, with 8 bases between them. Germline V gene sequence: CDR1 LNHDA, CDR2 SQIVND (reference sequence). The CDR3 extends over 13 amino acids. The CDR3 bases that were read are TGTGCCAGTAGTTTACTGAACAATCAGCCC. Protein sequence: CASSLLNNQP. The whole CDR3 protein reads CASSLLNNQPQHF.

Details on this clone: The read comes to an end 3 residues before the CDR3 does, leaving the germline J gene to fill in the end. This chain joins TRBV30 and TRBJ2-4, with 7 bases that match TRBD1. CDR1 and CDR2 from the germline V gene are GTSNPN and SVGIG (reference sequence). The length of the CDR3 is 15 residues. The CDR3 sequence is CAWTDAGTASYGQYF. The CDR3 bases that were read are TGTGCCTGGACCGATGCCGGGACAGCCAGCTATGGT.

A note on this clone: The read stops 3 residues short of the end of the CDR3; the missing end is completed from the germline J gene. This chain joins TRBV20-1 and TRBJ2-5, with TRBD2 identical over 9 bases. Germline V CDR1 and CDR2: DFQATT, SNEGSKA (reference sequence). V gave up 5 bases and J gave up 4 bases; unmatched junction bases: 11. This CDR3 is 15 amino acids long. The CDR3 bases that were read are TGCAGTGCTTCGAGCGGGGGGCATGGAACAGAGACC. It yields the protein CSASSGGHGTET. The full CDR3 protein is CSASSGGHGTETQYF.

Comment on this clone: Other DNA variants within this sample encode the same CDR3. Here the CDR3 reads CASSLTGRENTIYF. The CDR3 DNA, read in part, is TGTGCCAGCAGCTTAACAGGGAGGGAAAACACC. V usage is TRBV7-9 and J usage is TRBJ1-3; the D gene is possibly TRBD1 (6 bases). The missing CDR3 end, 3 residues past where the read stops, is filled in from the germline J gene. With 2 bases removed from V and 6 bases from J, the gap between germline ends came to 11 bases. This CDR3 has 14 residues. Germline CDR1 is SEHNR and CDR2 is FQNEAQ (reference sequence).

With respect to this clone: The sequenced fragment ends 3 residues before the CDR3 boundary, so the rest is inferred from the germline J gene. This chain uses TRBV10-3 with TRBJ2-7; 7 bases match TRBD1. CDR1 ENHRY and CDR2 SYGVKD come from the germline V gene. This CDR3 contains 15 residues. The V and J ends lost 6 bases and 0 bases, in that order; junction bases with no gene match: 8. CDR3 DNA (partial): TGTGCCATCAGGGATACAGGGGCCAGCTCCTACGAG. Translating gives CAIRDTGASSYE. The full CDR3 sequence reads CAIRDTGASSYEQYF.

With respect to this clone: The read comes to an end 3 residues before the CDR3 does, leaving the germline J gene to fill in the end. The rearrangement joins TRBV19 to TRBJ2-3; TRBD2 might be the D (5 bases). Trimming removed 8 bases at V and 2 bases at J, with 17 bases between. In germline, CDR1 is LNHDA, CDR2 SQIVND (reference sequence). The CDR3 has 15 residues. CDR3 DNA (partial): TGTGCCAGTCGGGCGGGCGGTGGGAACACAGATACG. Translating it yields CASRAGGGNTDT. From start to end, the CDR3 is CASRAGGGNTDTQYF.

Partial CDR3 DNA: TGTGCCAGCAGTACACGCGGTCCCGTGGGTAATCAGCCG. This encodes CASSTRGPVGNQP. The full-length CDR3 reads as CASSTRGPVGNQPQYF. V is TRBV2 and J is TRBJ2-3; no clear D. Coverage ceases 3 residues before the CDR3 finishes, and the germline J gene fills in the end. Germline V CDR1 and CDR2: SNHLY, FYNNEI. CDR3 size: 16 residues.

In terms of frequency, this clone is medium-sized. The sequence runs out 3 residues before the end of the CDR3; the remainder is reconstructed from the germline J gene. The J gene is TRBJ2-7, the V gene TRBV19, with TRBD1 identical over 11 bases. The germline V gene has CDR1 LNHDA and CDR2 SQIVND (reference sequence). The CDR3 covers 15 residues. The junction had 2 bases not matched to a gene; V was cut back by 1 base and J by 3 bases. CDR3: CASSIAGTGGYEQYF. CDR3 bases read: TGTGCCAGTAGTATAGCAGGGACAGGGGGCTACGAG.

Notes on this clone: The read ends 3 residues early relative to the CDR3; the germline J gene fills the gap. The V gene is TRBV20-1, the J gene TRBJ1-4; 8 bases are shared with TRBD1. The CDR3 extends over 12 amino acids. CDR1 DFQATT and CDR2 SNEGSKA come from the germline V gene (reference sequence). CDR3 in amino acids: CSAYRGNSPLFF. The covered CDR3 bases are TGCAGTGCCTACAGGGGGAATTCACCA.

About this clone: The read falls 3 residues short of the CDR3 end, and the missing part is taken from the germline J gene. V gene TRBV10-3 combines with J gene TRBJ2-3; TRBD2 agrees at 14 bases. The CDR3 is 16 amino acids. The germline V gene has CDR1 ENHRY and CDR2 SYGVKD. The ends lost 9 bases at V and 1 base at J; junction bases unmatched: 6. CDR3 residues: CAIGLAGGMGTDTQYF. The CDR3 bases that were read are TGTGCCATTGGACTAGCGGGAGGAATGGGCACAGATACG.

About this clone: With the read ending 3 residues before the CDR3 end, the germline J gene is used to fill in that end. The chain employs TRBV11-2 and TRBJ2-1, with a possible D match to TRBD2 (6 bases). This CDR3 spans 15 amino acids. Trimming removed 2 bases at V and 4 bases at J, with 12 bases between. The V gene's germline CDR1 is SGHAT and CDR2 FQNNGV. The CDR3 protein is CASSLFGGAYNEQFF. The CDR3 bases that were read are TGTGCCAGCAGCTTATTCGGGGGAGCGTACAATGAG.

Regarding this clone: The CDR3 extends 3 residues past the end of the read, so its final part is completed from the germline J gene. The chain combines TRBV4-2 with TRBJ2-7; 12 bases are shared with TRBD1. The CDR3 loop spans 15 amino acids. Germline CDR1 and CDR2: LGHNA and YNFKEQ. With 1 base clipped from V and 6 bases from J, the junction kept 4 bases outside the gene matches. The sequenced part of the CDR3 DNA is TGTGCCAGCAGCCAAGGCGGGACAGGGGGCGGCGAG. Its translation is CASSQGGTGGGE. The full CDR3 reads CASSQGGTGGGEQYF.

On this clone itself: The read halts 3 residues ahead of the CDR3 end, with the missing end drawn from the germline J gene. The V gene is TRBV7-9, the J gene TRBJ1-2; D remains unclear. The CDR3 consists of 15 residues. The germline V gene has CDR1 SEHNR and CDR2 FQNEAQ (reference sequence). CDR3 loop: CASSRTSGYDNDYTF. The CDR3 DNA, read in part, is TGTGCCAGCAGCCGGACTAGCGGGTATGACAATGAC. The full variable domain, with the rest looked up from reference TRBV7-9 and TRBJ1-2, is DTGVSQNPRHKITKRGQNVTFRCDPISEHNRLYWYRQTLGQGPEFLTYFQNEAQLEKSRLLSDRFSAERPKGSFSTLEIQRTEQGDSAMYLCASSRTSGYDNDYTFGSGTRLTVV.

Of note for this clone: From the germline J gene comes the end of the CDR3, since the read stops 3 residues before it. The chain has TRBV18 and TRBJ1-2; TRBD1 aligns across 7 bases. This CDR3 has 11 amino acids. CDR1 and CDR2 from the germline V gene are KGHSH and LQKENI. The CDR3 here is CASSPGTDYTF. The CDR3 DNA, read in part, is TGTGCCAGCTCACCAGGGACAGAC. Together with reference TRBV18 and TRBJ1-2, the CDR3 gives the full variable domain: NAGVMQNPRHLVRRRGQEARLRCSPMKGHSHVYWYRQLPEEGLKFMVYLQKENIIDESGMPKERFSAEFPKEGPSILRIQQVVRGDSAAYFCASSPGTDYTFGSGTRLTVV.

The chain's CDR3 is CASSVETGSVEQYF. The part of the CDR3 DNA that was read is TGTGCCAGCAGCGTCGAGACAGGCTCGGTCGAG. The gene calls are TRBV11-2 and TRBJ2-7; the D gene is possibly TRBD1 (6 bases). Read coverage stops 3 residues before the CDR3 terminus; the germline J gene supplies the remainder. The CDR3 has 14 amino acids. V gave up 5 bases and J gave up 6 bases, with 17 bases separating them. Germline V lookup: CDR1 SGHAT, CDR2 FQNNGV. Filled out from reference TRBV11-2 and TRBJ2-7, the complete variable domain reads EAGVAQSPRYKIIEKRQSVAFWCNPISGHATLYWYQQILGQGPKLLIQFQNNGVVDDSQLPKDRFSAERLKGVDSTLKIQPAKLEDSAVYLCASSVETGSVEQYFGPGTRLTVT.